This T cell receptor beta chain came from a study of shared clonotypes between healthy human individuals. General study findings and limits: Sample collection involved blood only; tissue repertoires are likely different.

The CDR3 totals 16 residues. V was pared by 2 bases and J by 2 bases, with 15 bases between. Germline lookup yields CDR1 MNHEY and CDR2 SMNVEV (reference sequence). In regard to this clone: The antigen is undetermined.

Execution of the assay was at deep level. TCRdb's copy holds only in-frame clones and misses some; the assay was immunoSEQ multiplex PCR. The sample records hundreds of thousands of clones, around 95% being singletons. In the naive CD8 group, cells lacked CD45RO and were positively selected for CCR7, so terminally differentiated effector memory CD45RA+ cells were left out. V and J are TRBV27 and TRBJ1-1; no definite D call. The sequence derives from a woman aged 25 to 39 in good health. Input material: naive CD8+ T cells sorted from blood. The CDR3 DNA reads TGTGCCAGCAGTTTACAAGGGTTCAGCGCTAACACTGAAGCTTTCTTT. This gives the protein CASSLQGFSANTEAFF.